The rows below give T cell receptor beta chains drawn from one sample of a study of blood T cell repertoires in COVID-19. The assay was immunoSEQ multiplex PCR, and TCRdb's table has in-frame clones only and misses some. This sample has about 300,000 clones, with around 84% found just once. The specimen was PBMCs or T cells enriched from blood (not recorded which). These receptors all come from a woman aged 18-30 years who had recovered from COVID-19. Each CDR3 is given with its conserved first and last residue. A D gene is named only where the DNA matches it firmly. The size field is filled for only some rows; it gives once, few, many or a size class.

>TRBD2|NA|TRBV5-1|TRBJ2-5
CASSPGTSGSQETQYF
TGCGCCAGCAGCCCAGGGACTAGCGGGAGTCAAGAGACCCAGTACTTC
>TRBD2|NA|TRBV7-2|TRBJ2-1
CASSPAGLAGYNEQFF
TGTGCCAGCAGCCCTGCCGGACTAGCGGGGTACAATGAGCAGTTCTTC
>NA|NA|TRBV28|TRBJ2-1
CASRGFAEENYNEQFF
TGTGCCAGCAGGGGCTTCGCGGAGGAAAACTACAATGAGCAGTTCTTC
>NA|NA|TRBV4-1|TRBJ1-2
CASSQDENRKNGYTF
TGCGCCAGCAGCCAAGACGAGAACAGGAAGAATGGCTACACCTTC
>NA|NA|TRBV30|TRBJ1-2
CAWSVGQNGYTF
TGTGCCTGGAGTGTGGGGCAGAATGGCTACACCTTC
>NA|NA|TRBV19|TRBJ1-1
CASSQGWNTEAFF
TGTGCCAGTAGTCAGGGGTGGAACACTGAAGCTTTCTTT
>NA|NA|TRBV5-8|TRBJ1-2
CASSSTKAANYGYTF
TGTGCCAGCAGCTCCACTAAAGCAGCTAACTATGGCTACACCTTC
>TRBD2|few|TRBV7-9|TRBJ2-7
CASSLGLAGGSYEQYF
TGTGCCAGCAGCTTGGGACTAGCGGGAGGGAGCTACGAGCAGTACTTC
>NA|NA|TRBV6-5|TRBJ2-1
CASHRDNEQFF
TGTGCCAGCCACCGGGACAATGAGCAGTTCTTC
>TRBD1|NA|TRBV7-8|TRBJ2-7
CASSLRGQGNHEQYF
TGTGCCAGCAGCTTAAGGGGACAGGGGAACCACGAGCAGTACTTC
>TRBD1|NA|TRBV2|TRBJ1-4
CASGRDRGWYEKLFF
TGTGCCAGCGGAAGGGACAGGGGGTGGTATGAAAAACTGTTTTTT
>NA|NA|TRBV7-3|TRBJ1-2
CASSSSDRYGYTF
TGTGCCAGCAGCTCGTCGGACAGATATGGCTACACCTTC
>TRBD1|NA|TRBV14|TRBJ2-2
CASSQRTGPNTGELFF
TGTGCCAGCAGCCAGAGGACAGGCCCGAACACCGGGGAGCTGTTTTTT
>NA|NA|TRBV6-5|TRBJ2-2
CASSYSGFTGELFF
TGTGCCAGCAGTTACTCGGGCTTCACCGGGGAGCTGTTTTTT
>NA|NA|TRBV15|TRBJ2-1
CATSSSGDDNEQFF
TGTGCCACCAGCAGCTCCGGGGATGACAATGAGCAGTTCTTC
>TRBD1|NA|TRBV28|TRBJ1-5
CASSLEIGTVSNQPQHF
TGTGCCAGCAGTTTAGAGATTGGGACAGTTAGCAATCAGCCCCAGCATTTT
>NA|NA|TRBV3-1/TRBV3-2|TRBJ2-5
CASSQAGVETQYF
TGTGCCAGCAGCCAAGCGGGTGTAGAGACCCAGTACTTC
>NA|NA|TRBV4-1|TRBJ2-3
CASSQVLSTDTQYF
TGCGCCAGCAGCCAAGTATTGAGCACAGATACGCAGTATTTT
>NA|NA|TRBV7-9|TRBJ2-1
CASTLITAYNEQFF
TGTGCCAGCACCCTGATTACTGCCTACAATGAGCAGTTCTTC
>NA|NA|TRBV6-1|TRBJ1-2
CASSESVSGADARGYTF
TGTGCCAGCAGTGAATCCGTGTCTGGGGCGGACGCCCGCGGCTACACCTTC
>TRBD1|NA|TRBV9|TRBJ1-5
CASSPGQGLGQPQHF
TGTGCCAGCAGCCCAGGACAGGGCTTAGGTCAGCCCCAGCATTTT
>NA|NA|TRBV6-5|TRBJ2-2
CASSYSRSGELFF
TGTGCCAGCAGTTACTCGCGCTCCGGGGAGCTGTTTTTT
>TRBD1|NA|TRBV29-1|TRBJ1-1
CSGGQGASMNTEAFF
TGCAGCGGCGGACAGGGGGCTTCCATGAACACTGAAGCTTTCTTT
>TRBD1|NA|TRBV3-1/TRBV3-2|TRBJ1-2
CASSFQGQAGVGYTF
TGTGCCAGCAGCTTCCAAGGACAGGCCGGAGTTGGCTACACCTTC
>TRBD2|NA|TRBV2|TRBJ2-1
CASSVGLAKYNEQFF
TGTGCCAGCAGTGTAGGACTAGCGAAATACAATGAGCAGTTCTTC
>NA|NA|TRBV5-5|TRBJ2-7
CASSWTLSYEQYF
TGTGCCAGCAGCTGGACACTCTCCTACGAGCAGTACTTC
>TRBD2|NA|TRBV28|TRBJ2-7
CASRPQAAGVDEQYF
TGTGCCAGCAGGCCGCAGGCGGCGGGAGTCGACGAGCAGTACTTC
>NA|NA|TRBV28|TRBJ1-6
CASSHRDRGRNSPLHF
TGTGCCAGCAGCCACCGGGATCGAGGGCGGAATTCACCCCTCCACTTT
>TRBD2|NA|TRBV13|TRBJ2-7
CASSPSGELSYEQYF
TGTGCCAGCAGCCCGAGCGGGGAGTTATCCTACGAGCAGTACTTC
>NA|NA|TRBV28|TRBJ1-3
CASRPTGFGNTIYF
TGTGCCAGCAGACCGACAGGTTTTGGAAACACCATATATTTT
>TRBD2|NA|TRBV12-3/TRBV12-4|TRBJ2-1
CASTGLAGDEQFF
TGTGCCAGCACGGGACTAGCGGGAGATGAGCAGTTCTTC
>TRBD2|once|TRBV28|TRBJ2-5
CASSRTSLVETQYF
TGTGCCAGCAGTCGGACTAGTTTGGTGGAGACCCAGTACTTC
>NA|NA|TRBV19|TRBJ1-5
CASMGQGYSNQPQHF
TGTGCCAGTATGGGGCAGGGGTATAGCAATCAGCCCCAGCATTTT
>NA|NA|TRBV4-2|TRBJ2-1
CASSQAYRETSYNEQFF
TGTGCCAGCAGCCAAGCTTACAGGGAAACCTCCTACAATGAGCAGTTCTTC
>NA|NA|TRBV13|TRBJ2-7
CASSLGAALEQYF
TGTGCCAGCAGCTTAGGGGCAGCGCTTGAGCAGTACTTC
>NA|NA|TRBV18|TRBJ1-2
CASSPQDSNYGYTF
TGTGCCAGCTCACCGCAGGATTCTAACTATGGCTACACCTTC
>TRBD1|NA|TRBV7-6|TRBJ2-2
CASSLRTGGLNTGELFF
TGTGCCAGCAGCTTAAGGACAGGGGGTCTGAACACCGGGGAGCTGTTTTTT
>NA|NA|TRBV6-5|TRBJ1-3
CASSYVPGISGNTIYF
TGTGCCAGCAGTTATGTACCCGGGATCTCTGGAAACACCATATATTTT
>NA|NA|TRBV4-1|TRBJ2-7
CASSQDAASSYEQYF
TGCGCCAGCAGCCAAGATGCTGCTAGCTCCTACGAGCAGTACTTC
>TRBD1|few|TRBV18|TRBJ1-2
CASSLGTGDYGYTF
TGTGCCAGCTCCCTTGGGACAGGGGACTATGGCTACACCTTC
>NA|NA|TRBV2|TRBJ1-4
CASSEQGQGEKLFF
TGTGCCAGCAGTGAACAGGGGCAGGGAGAAAAACTGTTTTTT
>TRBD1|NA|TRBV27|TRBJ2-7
CASRRYRGRFTYEQYF
TGTGCCAGCAGGCGGTATAGGGGGCGTTTTACCTACGAGCAGTACTTC
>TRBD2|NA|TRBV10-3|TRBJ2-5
CATTGTSGLQETQYF
TGTGCCACAACCGGGACTAGCGGGCTACAAGAGACCCAGTACTTC
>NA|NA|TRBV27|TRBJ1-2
CASSLGGPPEGYTF
TGTGCCAGCAGTTTGGGGGGGCCCCCAGAAGGCTACACCTTC
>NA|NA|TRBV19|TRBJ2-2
CASSIVFVYYTGELFF
TGTGCCAGTAGTATAGTCTTCGTCTACTACACCGGGGAGCTGTTTTTT
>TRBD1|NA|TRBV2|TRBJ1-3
CASRLQGISGNTIYF
TGTGCCAGCAGGCTACAGGGGATCTCTGGAAACACCATATATTTT